This TCR beta chain originates from a study of response to subunit inactivated influenza vaccine. Findings and limits, study-wide: Seasonal influenza vaccination, on each occasion, was suggested by the authors to recruit few new T cells.

Using its own MiXCR run on the RT-PCR reads, TCRdb lists one record per CDR3 protein. The sample carries roughly 780,000 distinct CDR3 sequences, approximately 17% recorded once. The CDR3 is made up of 15 amino acids. CDR1 is SGHTA, CDR2 FQGNSA, per germline. The J segment lost 1 base and the V segment lost 7 bases, leaving 8 bases of the junction unmatched. Many counts were recorded for this clonotype. Antigen specificity is unknown. This sample comprised PBMCs from blood, obtained 4 to 6 days after vaccination. The TCR was taken from a man aged 50-59 years who received an inactivated influenza vaccine. The rearrangement joins TRBV7-2 to TRBJ2-3; 7 positions agree with TRBD2. Written as DNA, the CDR3 is TGTGCCAGCATTGGCGGGAGAGCTGGCACAGATACGCAGTATTTT. It yields the protein CASIGGRAGTDTQYF.